The 18 T cell receptor delta chains presented below share a single source sample, sequenced in a study of γδ T cells in repeated Plasmodium falciparum infection. Gammadelta T cells were flow-sorted from PBMC into Vgamma9/Vdelta2+ and Vdelta2-negative populations for bulk analysis. TCRdb reanalysed the multiplex PCR reads via CATT. The table shows 45,000 to 60,000 delta-chain clones, with roughly 2% occurring only once. What was sequenced was gamma-delta T cells from blood. These receptors all stem from a pool of human donors (malaria-infected and uninfected, not separated).

This clone was seen many times. With a much larger clone just one base away, this may be a read error. This chain uses TRDV3 with TRDJ1; 13 nucleotides align to TRDD3. This CDR3 is built from 21 residues. The germline CDR1 and CDR2 sequences are TVYSNPD and GDNSRS (reference sequence). V gave up 2 bases and J gave up 0 bases; unmatched junction bases: 21. The CDR3 sequence: CAFSVLFYWGIREPYTDKLIF. In DNA form, the CDR3 reads TGTGCCTTTTCCGTCCTCTTTTACTGGGGGATACGCGAGCCTTACACCGATAAACTCATCTTT.

A word on this clone: A far larger clone lies a single base away; this is likely a read error. The sample contains more than one DNA sequence encoding this CDR3. The CDR3: CACDTGLLSGSGCHPPKWYTDKLIF. The CDR3 DNA sequence: TGTGCCTGTGACACGGGCCTTCTTTCAGGGTCGGGGTGTCACCCCCCAAAGTGGTACACCGATAAACTCATCTTT. The rearrangement links TRDV2 to TRDJ1; TRDD2 might be the D (5 bases). Matching the DNA to germline supplied the J gene, which TCRdb does not give. The CDR3 extends over 25 amino acids. Germline lookup yields CDR1 GEAIGNYY and CDR2 EKD. Trimming took off 1 base at V and 0 bases at J, with 41 bases between the two ends.

This clone occurred a few times. A read error likely explains this, since a far larger clone differs by one base. At the DNA level, this CDR3 is encoded by other sequences in the same sample as well. This sequence joins TRDV2 and TRDJ1, with D unresolved. TCRdb is silent on the J gene; assignment here came from matching the DNA to germline. The CDR3 consists of 16 residues. Per germline, CDR1 GEAIGNYY and CDR2 EKD. CDR3 in amino acids: CACDTSDRRTTDKLIF. DNA for the CDR3: TGTGCCTGTGACACCTCGGATCGTCGGACAACCGACAAACTCATCTTT.

Ten or more counts support this clone. A far larger clone lies a single base away; this is likely a read error. The same CDR3 is also encoded by other DNA sequences in this sample. The chain joins TRDV2 to TRDJ3; TRDD3 matches at 8 bases. The CDR3 is made up of 20 amino acids. Per germline, CDR1 GEAIGNYY and CDR2 EKD. The chain's CDR3 is CACDILLGVPGPWDTRQMFF. In nucleotides, the CDR3 is TGTGCCTGTGACATTTTACTGGGGGTCCCTGGGCCCTGGGACACCCGGCAGATGTTTTTC.

About this clone itself: The protein TCRdb lists belongs to a much larger clone and differs from this DNA's translation at residue 10, which points to a read error; the protein shown is made from the DNA. This rearrangement joins TRDV1 to TRDJ1, with 13 bases that match TRDD3. Assignment of the J gene here rests on matching the DNA to germline, because TCRdb gives none. The ends lost 2 bases at V and 1 base at J; junction bases unmatched: 25. The CDR3 loop spans 24 amino acids. Germline CDR1 and CDR2: TSWWSYY and QGS. The DNA for the CDR3 is TGTGCTCTTGGGGAAGCGGTAGGAACGATCAAAACTCCGTACTGGGGGATACGCACCGATAAACTCATCTTT. Translating gives CALGEAVGTIKTPYWGIRTDKLIF.

This clone showed up many times. This DNA's translation differs at residue 18 from TCRdb's protein, which comes from a much larger clone; a read error is likely, and the protein shown is translated from the DNA. V and J are TRDV1 and TRDJ1; TRDD3 agrees at 12 bases. CDR3 length: 22 amino acids. Germline CDR1 is TSWWSYY and CDR2 is QGS. CDR3: CALGELCPHLLGDTIYTNKLIF. DNA for the CDR3: TGTGCTCTTGGGGAACTCTGCCCTCATCTACTGGGGGATACCATATACACCAATAAACTCATCTTT.

This clone is medium-sized (0.01 to 0.1%) within its sample. The same CDR3 also results from other DNA sequences found in this sample. The chain recombines TRDV1 with TRDJ2; 7 bases align to TRDD2. This CDR3 is built from 18 residues. From germline, CDR1 is TSWWSYY and CDR2 QGS. V was clipped by 0 bases and J by 2 bases; unmatched bases: 9. In DNA, the CDR3 is TGTGCTCTTGGGGAACTTTCCTACCCTCTCTTCTTGACAGCACAACTCTTCTTT. It is translated as CALGELSYPLFLTAQLFF.

The sample holds many counts of this clone. The CDR3, as DNA: TGTGCTCTTGGGGAAGTCCCAATTCGGCCGGGGGGTTCGTACACCGATAAACTCATCTTT. Protein sequence: CALGEVPIRPGGSYTDKLIF. The chain has TRDV1 and TRDJ1; TRDD3 might be the D (5 bases). Germline-derived CDR1 and CDR2 are TSWWSYY and QGS. Trimming stripped 2 bases from V and 0 bases from J, with 25 bases between. The length of the CDR3 is 20 residues.

Of note for this clone: A read error likely explains why the TCRdb protein, taken from a much larger clone, differs from this DNA's translation at residue 3; the protein shown is translated from the DNA. This chain uses TRDV1 with TRDJ1; 10 bases align to TRDD3. The J gene, not given by TCRdb, was assigned here from a germline match of the nucleotide sequence. The CDR3 is made up of 22 amino acids. Looked up from germline, CDR1 is TSWWSYY and CDR2 is QGS. CDR3 sequence: CAPGTTTPFLTGTGGYTDKLIF. CDR3 nucleotide sequence: TGTGCTCCTGGGACTACAACTCCATTTTTAACGGGTACTGGGGGATACACCGATAAACTCATCTTT.

Of note for this clone: The TCRdb protein, from a much larger clone, departs from this DNA's translation at residue 11, likely by read error; the protein shown derives from the DNA. V and J are TRDV2 and TRDJ1, with TRDD3 matching 9 bases. The J gene, not given by TCRdb, was assigned here from a germline match of the nucleotide sequence. Germline assignment: CDR1 GEAIGNYY and CDR2 EKD. V gave up 3 bases and J gave up 1 base; unmatched junction bases: 11. This CDR3 comprises 17 residues. This CDR3 reads CACDPLDWGTSTDKLIF. The CDR3 DNA reads TGTGCCTGTGACCCGTTAGACTGGGGGACAAGCACCGATAAACTCATCTTT.

This clone was detected only a few times. A far larger clone lies a single base away; this is likely a read error. Other DNA sequences within the sample encode an identical CDR3. The V and J genes are TRDV1 and TRDJ1, with 8 bases matching TRDD3. TCRdb gives no J gene; it was assigned here by matching the DNA to germline. This CDR3 contains 24 residues. Per the germline V gene, CDR1 is TSWWSYY and CDR2 is QGS. As DNA, the CDR3 is TGTGCTCTTGGGGACCTTGGGATTCCGTCCTATTTCGCTGGGGGACCTCCTTACACCGACAAACTCATCTTT. Its translation: CALGDLGIPSYFAGGPPYTDKLIF.

The sample holds a few counts of this clone. The protein that TCRdb holds for this DNA derives from a much larger clone and differs from the translated DNA at residue 16, which likely indicates a read error; the protein shown here is translated from the DNA. Distinct nucleotide sequences in the sample also encode this CDR3. The chain recombines TRAV38-2/DV8 with TRDJ1; TRDD3 agrees at 9 bases. As TCRdb names no J gene, one was assigned here on the basis of a DNA match to germline. From germline, CDR1 is TSESDYY and CDR2 QEAYKQQN. V lost 0 bases to trimming and J lost 3 bases; unmatched junction nucleotides: 36. The CDR3 spans 26 residues. In nucleotides, the CDR3 is TGTGCTTATAGGAGCGCGTGGGCCCATCCTCTCAAAGACCGGTACAGGGGGATACCAATCTCCGATAAACTCATCTTT. This codes for CAYRSAWAHPLKDRYRGIPISDKLIF.

This clone was observed many times. One end of the junction does not line up with germline, which may come from a read error. This same CDR3 is encoded by further DNA sequences in the sample. This chain's CDR3 is CSASAALLFPPHPSSTDKLIF. CDR3 coding DNA: TGCTCTGCTTCAGCGGCCCTTTTATTTCCCCCCCATCCCTCATCCACCGATAAACTCATCTTT. The chain employs TRDV1 and TRDJ1; D is unresolved. TCRdb gives no J gene; it was assigned here by matching the DNA to germline. This CDR3 spans 21 amino acids. The germline V gene encodes CDR1 TSWWSYY and CDR2 QGS.

Of note for this clone: The TCRdb protein comes from a much larger clone and disagrees with this DNA's translation at residue 9, likely due to a read error; the protein given here is derived from the DNA. The V gene is TRDV1, the J gene TRDJ1; 10 bases fit TRDD3. The J gene comes from matching the DNA to germline here; TCRdb lacks it. The CDR3 has 21 residues. With V trimmed by 6 bases and J by 0 bases, 22 bases remained unmatched. Germline V gene data show CDR1 as TSWWSYY and CDR2 as QGS. In DNA form, the CDR3 reads TGTGCTCTTGGAGTTGCCAGAGGCCGGGGGATACGAATCCTATACACCGATAAACTCATCTTT. Protein product: CALGVARGRGIRILYTDKLIF.

This clone was picked up a small number of times. This DNA translates differently at residue 25 from the TCRdb protein, which is that of a much larger clone; a read error is likely, and the protein shown is the DNA's own translation. The chain uses TRDV1 and TRDJ3; TRDD3 matches at 13 bases. The J gene is not listed in TCRdb, so it was assigned here from a DNA match to germline. The CDR3 contains 28 residues. Germline V CDR1 and CDR2: TSWWSYY, QGS. The CDR3 nucleotides read TGTGCTCTTGGGGAACTAAAGGATCTCCCACACGGGTACTGGGGGATACGGGCGAGCTCCTGGGACACCCGACGGATGTTTTTC. Protein product: CALGELKDLPHGYWGIRASSWDTRRMFF.

This clone has only a few counts. The amino acid sequence in TCRdb belongs to a much larger clone and departs from this DNA's translation at residue 5, likely a sequencing read error; the sequence shown is translated from the DNA. The chain joins TRDV1 to TRDJ1, with D possibly being TRDD2 (7 bases). The J gene was not available in TCRdb and was assigned here by matching the DNA to germline segments. Germline V gene data show CDR1 as TSWWSYY and CDR2 as QGS. CDR3 length equals 25 residues. The V end was cut by 5 bases, the J end by 0 bases, with 43 bases between. Here the CDR3 DNA reads TGTGCTCTTGGGCTATTCCTACTGTCAGGGATAGAGTTCGGGTACCGACCCGCGTACACCGATAAACTCATCTTT. It translates to CALGLFLLSGIEFGYRPAYTDKLIF.

About this clone: TCRdb's protein for this DNA is that of a much larger clone and differs from the translation at residue 12, likely a read error; the protein shown is the DNA translation. The chain joins TRDV1 to TRDJ1, with 8 bases lining up with TRDD3. Here the J gene came from matching the DNA to germline, since TCRdb omits it. Per germline, CDR1 TSWWSYY and CDR2 QGS. V lost 0 bases and J lost 0; bases outside the gene matches: 21. This CDR3 is 22 amino acids long. CDR3: CALGELRPIPSPLGENTDKLIF. CDR3 DNA sequence: TGTGCTCTTGGGGAACTAAGGCCGATACCCTCCCCTCTGGGGGAGAACACCGATAAACTCATCTTT.

This clone was counted only a few times. A read error likely explains this, since a far larger clone differs by one base. Additional DNA sequences in this sample encode the identical CDR3. The J gene is uncalled and the V gene is TRDV1; TRDD3, the table's D call, lacks a check against the DNA. The CDR3 extends over 24 amino acids. Germline V lookup: CDR1 TSWWSYY, CDR2 QGS. The CDR3 DNA reads TGTGCTCTTGGGGTGCCGGCCTTCCCCTACCCTGTGGATCAAGGTCCCGTGTACACCGATAAACTCATCTTC. This codes for CALGVPAFPYPVDQGPVYTDKLIF.